These 29 T cell receptor beta chains were all obtained from the same sample, sequenced in a study of cytomegalovirus exposure and HLA in healthy donors. PCR used 60 Vbeta primers and 13 Jbeta primers. The assay was immunoSEQ multiplex PCR, and TCRdb's table has in-frame clones only and misses some. The sample contains around 170,000 clones, roughly 75% of which appear only once. The sample consisted of PBMCs. The receptors derive from a man aged 35-49 years in good health and CMV-seronegative.

V gene TRBV7-9 combines with J gene TRBJ2-5; 16 nucleotides match TRBD2. Germline V gene data show CDR1 as SEHNR and CDR2 as FQNEAQ (reference sequence). V shed 5 bases and J 1 base; nucleotides not matched to a gene: 7. The CDR3 sequence is 18 residues long. The CDR3 DNA sequence: TGTGCCAGCAGCCCTGGGACTAGCGGGAGGGCCTCCCAAGAGACCCAGTACTTC. Translating it yields CASSPGTSGRASQETQYF. The complete variable domain, with remaining parts taken from reference TRBV7-9 and TRBJ2-5, reads DTGVSQNPRHKITKRGQNVTFRCDPISEHNRLYWYRQTLGQGPEFLTYFQNEAQLEKSRLLSDRFSAERPKGSFSTLEIQRTEQGDSAMYLCASSPGTSGRASQETQYFGPGTRLLVL.

A single count supports this clone. The chain is built from TRBV4-3 and TRBJ2-1; 8 bases align to TRBD1. This CDR3 has 15 amino acids. With V trimmed by 2 bases and J by 4 bases, 4 bases remained unmatched. Per the germline V gene, CDR1 is LGHNA and CDR2 is YSLEER. CDR3 in DNA: TGCGCCAGCAGCCAATTTGACAGGGGATACAATGAGCAGTTCTTC. Translated, it gives CASSQFDRGYNEQFF.

The rearrangement uses TRBV5-1 and TRBJ1-4; 9 nucleotides align to TRBD1. The J segment lost 7 bases and the V segment lost 2 bases, leaving 6 bases of the junction unmatched. Germline CDR1 reads SGHRS; CDR2 reads YFSETQ. This CDR3 comprises 15 residues. The DNA for the CDR3 is TGCGCCAGCAGCTTCTCCGGGACAGGGAGTGAAAAACTGTTTTTT. The encoded protein is CASSFSGTGSEKLFF.

This clone was found a few times. The chain employs TRBV5-5 and TRBJ1-4, with D maybe TRBD1 (6 bases). Germline V CDR1 and CDR2: SGHKS, YYEKEE (reference sequence). CDR3 size: 14 residues. With 4 bases removed from V and 7 bases from J, the gap between germline ends came to 14 bases. The CDR3 DNA sequence: TGTGCCAGCAGCGGGGGGGCGATAGGTGAAAAACTGTTTTTT. Protein sequence: CASSGGAIGEKLFF.

This clone was seen a few times. V usage is TRBV9 and J usage is TRBJ2-1; TRBD2 aligns across 8 bases. The junction had 5 bases not matched to a gene; V was cut back by 0 bases and J by 0 bases. The CDR3 has 17 amino acids. Germline CDR1 and CDR2: SGDLS and YYNGEE. CDR3: CASSVGPGGGSYNEQFF. The DNA of the CDR3 is TGTGCCAGCAGCGTAGGTCCGGGAGGGGGCTCCTACAATGAGCAGTTCTTC.

The V call is TRBV29-1, the J call TRBJ2-4, with a weak D call TRBD1 (6 bases). The CDR3 runs to 14 residues. Looked up from germline, CDR1 is SQVTM and CDR2 is ANQGSEA. V lost 6 bases to trimming and J lost 1 base, with 13 bases between them. CDR3 loop: CSVATGSAKNIQYF. The CDR3 coding sequence is TGCAGCGTAGCGACAGGCTCGGCCAAAAACATTCAGTACTTC.

This clone occurred a few times. V is TRBV30 and J is TRBJ2-7; TRBD2 is a possible D gene (6 bases). The CDR3 has 13 amino acids. Trimming took 6 bases from V and 0 from J, leaving 12 bases between them. Germline V CDR1 and CDR2: GTSNPN, SVGIG (reference sequence). CDR3 residues: CACQRASSYEQYF. The CDR3 nucleotides are TGTGCCTGTCAGCGGGCCTCCTCCTACGAGCAGTACTTC.

The chain links TRBV30 to TRBJ1-2, with a weak D call TRBD1 (6 bases). Trimming removed 2 bases from V and 7 bases from J, with 14 bases in between. This CDR3 is built from 13 residues. Germline V CDR1 and CDR2: GTSNPN, SVGIG (reference sequence). The CDR3 is CAWSSQGRGGYTF. The DNA of the CDR3 is TGTGCCTGGAGTTCACAGGGACGCGGTGGCTACACCTTC.

The genes are TRBV5-1 and TRBJ2-1; D may be TRBD1 (6 bases). V was trimmed by 1 base and J by 7 bases, leaving 12 bases between them. The length of the CDR3 is 14 residues. From germline, CDR1 is SGHRS and CDR2 YFSETQ. CDR3 coding DNA: TGCGCCAGCAGCTTGTCGGCAGGGGTGAATGAGCAGTTCTTC. The encoded protein is CASSLSAGVNEQFF.

The chain employs TRBV19 and TRBJ2-5; 9 bases match TRBD1. The end of the DNA aligns better with TRBJ2-7, so the J call may be wrong. Germline loops: CDR1 LNHDA, CDR2 SQIVND (reference sequence). The CDR3 runs 15 residues. In nucleotides, the CDR3 is TGTGCCAGTAGTAGGGACAGGGAAGGATCCTACGAGCAGTACTTC. Its protein product is CASSRDREGSYEQYF.

V is TRBV5-4 and J is TRBJ2-7; TRBD2 agrees at 12 bases. Losses at the gene ends were 4 bases for V and 1 base for J; bases not matched to a gene: 3. Germline CDR1 is SGHNT and CDR2 is YYREEE (reference sequence). CDR3 size: 15 residues. This CDR3 reads CASSTTSGSSYEQYF. DNA of the CDR3: TGTGCCAGCAGCACGACTAGCGGGAGTTCCTACGAGCAGTACTTC. The full variable domain, in which reference TRBV5-4 and TRBJ2-7 provide the parts outside the CDR3, is ETGVTQSPTHLIKTRGQQVTLRCSSQSGHNTVSWYQQALGQGPQFIFQYYREEENGRGNFPPRFSGLQFPNYSSELNVNALELDDSALYLCASSTTSGSSYEQYFGPGTRLTVT.

The chain has TRBV25-1 and TRBJ2-7; 10 bases line up with TRBD1. V was pared by 6 bases and J by 0 bases, with 11 bases of the junction left unmatched. CDR1 and CDR2 (germline): MGHDK, SYGVNS. The CDR3 extends over 17 amino acids. The DNA of the CDR3 is TGTGCCAGCAGAGGACAGGGGGGCAGTGGGGTCTCCTACGAGCAGTACTTC. Protein: CASRGQGGSGVSYEQYF.

As for this clone: Other DNA sequences within the sample encode an identical CDR3. The V gene is TRBV20-1, the J gene TRBJ2-7; D uncertain. In germline, CDR1 is DFQATT, CDR2 SNEGSKA (reference sequence). V was cut by 6 bases and J by 2 bases, with 8 bases left in between. The CDR3 is 11 residues long. CDR3 in DNA: TGCAGTGCCCGGTTAGCCTACGAGCAGTACTTC. The encoded protein is CSARLAYEQYF.

The V and J genes are TRBV11-2 and TRBJ2-5; the D is unclear. Germline lookup yields CDR1 SGHAT and CDR2 FQNNGV. With 2 bases removed from V and 5 bases from J, the gap between germline ends came to 18 bases. The CDR3 consists of 16 residues. The CDR3 is CASSLPDLLPAETQYF. The CDR3 coding sequence is TGTGCCAGCAGCTTACCCGACTTACTCCCGGCGGAGACCCAGTACTTC.

This rearrangement joins TRBV9 to TRBJ2-3; D unclear. The CDR3 spans 12 residues. Trimming cost V 4 bases and J 6 bases, with 9 bases left between them. CDR1 and CDR2 from the germline V gene are SGDLS and YYNGEE. Here the CDR3 DNA reads TGTGCCAGCAGCCTCCTCTCCGATACGCAGTATTTT. Residues: CASSLLSDTQYF.

The chain combines TRBV5-1 with TRBJ2-7; the match to TRBD1 covers 7 bases. The V gene end was trimmed by 0 bases and the J gene end by 1 base; junction bases not matched to a gene: 4. Germline V lookup: CDR1 SGHRS, CDR2 YFSETQ. The CDR3 runs 15 residues. CDR3 sequence (DNA): TGCGCCAGCAGCTTGGCCGTGGGACAGTCCTACGAGCAGTACTTC. Protein sequence: CASSLAVGQSYEQYF.

In the case of this clone: Different DNA sequences within this sample yield the same CDR3. CDR3 sequence: CASSLASSGNTIYF. In nucleotides, the CDR3 is TGCGCCAGCAGCTTGGCTAGCTCTGGAAACACCATATATTTT. J is TRBJ1-3 and V is TRBV5-1; D gene uncertain. Between the trimmed V and J ends, which lost 0 bases and 0 bases, there was a span of 4 bases. Germline CDR1 is SGHRS and CDR2 is YFSETQ. CDR3 length: 14 residues.

The CDR3 bases are TGTGCCAGCAGTGACCCGGCAGGGATGGGGACCCAGTACTTC. Encoded protein: CASSDPAGMGTQYF. This chain uses TRBV25-1 with TRBJ2-5; D might be TRBD1 (5 bases). V gave up 3 bases and J gave up 7 bases, with 15 bases separating them. In germline, CDR1 is MGHDK, CDR2 SYGVNS. CDR3 length: 14 residues.

V usage is TRBV27 and J usage is TRBJ2-5; D possibly corresponds to TRBD1 (6 bases). Germline V gene sequence: CDR1 MNHEY, CDR2 SMNVEV (reference sequence). Between the trimmed V and J ends, which lost 5 bases and 5 bases, there was a span of 12 bases. This CDR3 region has 13 residues. The CDR3 is CASSLRTGETQYF. CDR3 bases: TGTGCCAGCAGTCTACGAACAGGGGAGACCCAGTACTTC.

The chain has TRBV9 and TRBJ2-3, with 7 bases lining up with TRBD1. V shed 0 bases, J shed 6 bases, and the junction held 7 bases outside the gene matches. This CDR3 is 15 amino acids long. Germline lookup yields CDR1 SGDLS and CDR2 YYNGEE. CDR3 amino acids: CASSVGQGEGDTQYF. The CDR3 region has the DNA TGTGCCAGCAGCGTAGGACAGGGAGAGGGGGATACGCAGTATTTT.

This clone appeared a few times. V gene TRBV4-1 combines with J gene TRBJ2-3; 7 positions match TRBD1. V shed 1 base, J shed 5 bases, and the junction held 15 bases outside the gene matches. The germline gives CDR1 MGHRA, CDR2 YSYEKL. The length of the CDR3 is 18 residues. In nucleotides, the CDR3 is TGCGCCAGCAGCCAAGGGCCAACCGCGACAGGGTCAGAAGATACGCAGTATTTT. Translating gives CASSQGPTATGSEDTQYF.

The chain has TRBV14 and TRBJ1-6, with TRBD1 matching 10 bases. Germline CDR1 reads SGHDN; CDR2 reads FVKESK. V lost 10 bases and J lost 6; bases outside the gene matches: 6. This CDR3 has 14 residues. CDR3 bases: TGTGCCATTAAGACAGGGGGCGGTAATTCACCCCTCCACTTT. Protein: CAIKTGGGNSPLHF. Looking up the rest from reference TRBV14 and TRBJ1-6 gives the full variable domain: EAGVTQFPSHSVIEKGQTVTLRCDPISGHDNLYWYRRVMGKEIKFLLHFVKESKQDESGMPNNRFLAERTGGTYSTLKVQPAELEDSGVYFCAIKTGGGNSPLHFGNGTRLTVT.

J is TRBJ2-5 and V is TRBV5-4; TRBD2 aligns across 10 bases. The germline V gene has CDR1 SGHNT and CDR2 YYREEE (reference sequence). This CDR3 contains 15 residues. V lost 4 bases to trimming and J lost 1 base; unmatched junction nucleotides: 4. This chain's CDR3 is CASSPTSGFQETQYF. CDR3 DNA: TGTGCCAGCAGCCCGACTAGCGGGTTCCAAGAGACCCAGTACTTC.

J is TRBJ2-1 and V is TRBV9; 7 positions match TRBD1. There are 14 residues in the CDR3. V lost 2 bases, J lost 4 bases, and 3 bases stayed unmatched. Germline lookup yields CDR1 SGDLS and CDR2 YYNGEE. CDR3 DNA sequence: TGTGCCAGCAGCGTCGGACAGGTTTACAATGAGCAGTTCTTC. As protein: CASSVGQVYNEQFF.

The chain links TRBV9 to TRBJ1-2; 10 nucleotides line up with TRBD1. The CDR3 covers 15 residues. In germline, CDR1 is SGDLS, CDR2 YYNGEE. J was trimmed by 2 bases and V by 4 bases; bases with no gene match: 5. DNA of the CDR3: TGTGCCAGCAGCCAGAGGACAGGGGGGAACTATGGCTACACCTTC. This encodes CASSQRTGGNYGYTF. Combining the CDR3 with reference TRBV9 and TRBJ1-2 gives the whole variable domain DSGVTQTPKHLITATGQRVTLRCSPRSGDLSVYWYQQSLDQGLQFLIQYYNGEERAKGNILERFSAQQFPDLHSELNLSSLELGDSALYFCASSQRTGGNYGYTFGSGTRLTVV.

The chain combines TRBV7-2 with TRBJ2-3; TRBD2 might be the D (6 bases). CDR3 length equals 15 residues. V was clipped by 4 bases and J by 4 bases, with 15 bases between them. Germline lookup yields CDR1 SGHTA and CDR2 FQGNSA. CDR3 in amino acids: CASSSSRAGPDTQYF. The CDR3 nucleotides read TGTGCCAGCAGCTCCAGCCGAGCGGGCCCAGATACGCAGTATTTT.

V gene TRBV4-3 combines with J gene TRBJ1-6, with D tentatively TRBD1 (6 bases). Trimming cost V 0 bases and J 7 bases, with 19 bases left between them. The CDR3 runs to 18 residues. Germline V gene data show CDR1 as LGHNA and CDR2 as YSLEER. DNA of the CDR3: TGCGCCAGCAGCCAAGATCGAGGGGGAGCAGACGCAAATTCACCCCTCCACTTT. It specifies CASSQDRGGADANSPLHF.

The J gene is TRBJ1-3, the V gene TRBV5-1; D is unresolved. V was clipped by 2 bases and J by 1 base, with 16 bases between them. CDR3 length equals 17 residues. Germline CDR1 is SGHRS and CDR2 is YFSETQ. The CDR3 nucleotides are TGCGCCAGCAGCTTTGGCGACCCCGGGTTTTCTGGAAACACCATATATTTT. It specifies CASSFGDPGFSGNTIYF.

The V and J genes are TRBV10-3 and TRBJ2-6, with TRBD2 as a possible D gene (6 bases). Trimming left V 6 bases short and J 4 bases short, with 19 bases between. The CDR3 has 17 amino acids. Germline lookup yields CDR1 ENHRY and CDR2 SYGVKD. The CDR3 coding sequence is TGTGCCATCAGCTTAGGGACGGGGGAGGAAGGGGCCAACGTCCTGACTTTC. This sequence encodes CAISLGTGEEGANVLTF.